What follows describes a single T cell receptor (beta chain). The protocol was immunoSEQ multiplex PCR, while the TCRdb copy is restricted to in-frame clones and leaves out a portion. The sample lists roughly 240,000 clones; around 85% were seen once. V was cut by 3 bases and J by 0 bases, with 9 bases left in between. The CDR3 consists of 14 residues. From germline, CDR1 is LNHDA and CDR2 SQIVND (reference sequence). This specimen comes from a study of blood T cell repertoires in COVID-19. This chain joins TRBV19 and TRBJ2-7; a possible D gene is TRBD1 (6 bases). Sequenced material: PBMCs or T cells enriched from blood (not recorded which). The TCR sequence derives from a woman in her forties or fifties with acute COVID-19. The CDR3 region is CASSIVGASYEQYF. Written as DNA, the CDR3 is TGTGCCAGTAGTATCGTGGGGGCCTCCTACGAGCAGTACTTC.